These 27 T cell receptor beta chains were sequenced from one sample in a study of chemoradiotherapy in HPV16-positive cancers. Using immunoSEQ multiplex PCR, the repertoire was profiled, and TCRdb retains in-frame clones only, with some absent. The sample has 40,000 or so clones; 76% are singletons. Sequenced material: blood, taken from a patient who underwent chemoradiotherapy. These receptor sequences come from a human donor with HPV-associated anogenital cancer.

The rearrangement uses TRBV7-6 and TRBJ2-3; D remains ambiguous. Germline V gene sequence: CDR1 SGHVS, CDR2 FNYEAQ. The ends were cut back, 1 base at V and 3 bases at J, with 8 bases in the middle. The CDR3 covers 14 residues. Here the CDR3 reads CASSLEVATDTQYF. The CDR3 nucleotides are TGTGCCAGCAGCTTAGAAGTTGCGACAGATACGCAGTATTTT.

V gene TRBV19 combines with J gene TRBJ1-2; D gene ambiguous. The germline CDR1 and CDR2 sequences are LNHDA and SQIVND (reference sequence). This CDR3 is 15 amino acids long. V was trimmed by 0 bases and J by 8 bases, leaving 16 bases between them. CDR3 residues: CASSIEGSLSVGYTF. CDR3 in DNA: TGTGCCAGTAGTATAGAGGGCAGCCTCAGCGTCGGCTACACCTTC.

The chain combines TRBV7-2 with TRBJ1-4; TRBD1 might be the D (5 bases). Germline-derived CDR1 and CDR2 are SGHTA and FQGNSA. Trimming took 2 bases from V and 5 from J, leaving 9 bases between them. The CDR3 consists of 14 residues. Written as DNA, the CDR3 is TGTGCCAGCAGCTTATCAGGGTGGAATGAAAAACTGTTTTTT. Residues: CASSLSGWNEKLFF.

V gene TRBV2 combines with J gene TRBJ2-7; maybe TRBD1 (8 bases). CDR1 is SNHLY, CDR2 FYNNEI, per germline. Trimming cost V 6 bases and J 0 bases, with 15 bases left between them. This CDR3 is 15 amino acids long. The CDR3 is CASRENRGGSYEQYF. The CDR3 DNA follows: TGTGCCAGCAGGGAGAACAGGGGGGGCTCCTACGAGCAGTACTTC.

This clone was counted once. This rearrangement joins TRBV10-3 to TRBJ1-5; D gene unclear. V lost 0 bases to trimming and J lost 6 bases, with 12 bases between them. CDR3 length: 15 residues. Per the germline V gene, CDR1 is ENHRY and CDR2 is SYGVKD. The CDR3 nucleotides read TGTGCCATCAGTGAGTCGATAAGGGAAGGTCAGCCCCAGCATTTT. This sequence encodes CAISESIREGQPQHF.

The chain employs TRBV6-6 and TRBJ1-1; D gene ambiguous. Germline CDR1 reads MNHNY; CDR2 reads SVGAGI (reference sequence). V dropped 7 bases and J dropped 1 base, with 7 bases sitting between them. CDR3 length: 12 residues. The CDR3 region is CASTPRNTEAFF. CDR3 DNA sequence: TGTGCCAGCACCCCGAGGAACACTGAAGCTTTCTTT.

The chain uses TRBV6-6 and TRBJ2-5, with TRBD2 as a possible D gene (6 bases). Gene TRBJ2-7 matches the end of the DNA better, so the J call may be wrong. The CDR3 spans 12 residues. Germline-derived CDR1 and CDR2 are MNHNY and SVGAGI (reference sequence). The CDR3 loop reads CASSPRRDEQYF. DNA for the CDR3: TGTGCCAGCAGTCCCCGGAGGGACGAGCAGTACTTC.

The rearrangement joins TRBV7-9 to TRBJ2-5; no reliable D call. Between the trimmed V and J ends, which lost 5 bases and 5 bases, there was a span of 3 bases. Germline CDR1 is SEHNR and CDR2 is FQNEAQ (reference sequence). The CDR3 covers 10 residues. CDR3 DNA: TGTGCCAGCAGCCACGAGACCCAGTACTTC. Translating gives CASSHETQYF.

This sequence joins TRBV11-3 and TRBJ2-2; D tentatively reads TRBD1 or TRBD2 (5 bases each). From germline, CDR1 is SGHNT and CDR2 YENEEA. This CDR3 has 15 residues. Deletions cut 1 base from V and 0 bases from J, with 6 bases between. The CDR3 DNA reads as TGTGCCAGCAGCTTAGGAGGGGCGAACACCGGGGAGCTGTTTTTT. Translating gives CASSLGGANTGELFF. The variable domain in full, completed from reference TRBV11-3 and TRBJ2-2, reads EAGVVQSPRYKIIEKKQPVAFWCNPISGHNTLYWYLQNLGQGPELLIRYENEEAVDDSQLPKDRFSAERLKGVDSTLKIQPAELGDSAVYLCASSLGGANTGELFFGEGSRLTVL.

The rearrangement links TRBV5-1 to TRBJ2-2, with TRBD2 as a possible D gene (6 bases). V gave up 4 bases and J gave up 1 base, with 11 bases separating them. CDR3 length equals 15 residues. CDR1 SGHRS and CDR2 YFSETQ come from the germline V gene. The CDR3 spells CASSPAGQNTGELFF. CDR3 coding DNA: TGCGCCAGCAGCCCGGCGGGGCAGAACACCGGGGAGCTGTTTTTT.

This rearrangement joins TRBV10-3 to TRBJ2-1, with TRBD2 identical over 8 bases. CDR1 and CDR2 (germline): ENHRY, SYGVKD. CDR3 length equals 14 residues. With V trimmed by 8 bases and J by 3 bases, 6 bases remained unmatched. CDR3 residues: CAIRTSGNYNEQFF. The DNA of the CDR3 is TGTGCCATCCGTACTAGCGGAAACTACAATGAGCAGTTCTTC.

This chain links TRBV7-9 with TRBJ2-5; D uncertain. This CDR3 region has 13 residues. Germline CDR1 and CDR2: SEHNR and FQNEAQ (reference sequence). V was clipped by 5 bases and J by 1 base, with 8 bases between them. CDR3 loop: CASSQASQETQYF. The DNA of the CDR3 is TGTGCCAGCAGCCAAGCTAGCCAAGAGACCCAGTACTTC.

The chain recombines TRBV10-1 with TRBJ2-1; 9 bases map to TRBD2. In germline, CDR1 is WNHNN, CDR2 SYGVQD (reference sequence). The V gene end was trimmed by 4 bases and the J gene end by 7 bases; junction bases not matched to a gene: 11. The CDR3 consists of 16 residues. Here the CDR3 DNA reads TGCGCCAGCAGTGCCCCGGGGGCGGGGGGGCGGAATGAGCAGTTCTTC. Protein product: CASSAPGAGGRNEQFF.

This chain connects TRBV30 to TRBJ2-3; a possible D gene is TRBD2 (6 bases). The V gene lost 1 base and the J gene lost 1 base, with 15 bases spanning the gap. CDR3 length equals 16 residues. CDR1 and CDR2 from the germline V gene are GTSNPN and SVGIG (reference sequence). The CDR3 DNA reads TGTGCCTGGAGTGGGGGACTTCCGGGGGGCACAGATACGCAGTATTTT. Its translation: CAWSGGLPGGTDTQYF. Full variable domain (rest looked up from reference TRBV30 and TRBJ2-3): SQTIHQWPATLVQPVGSPLSLECTVEGTSNPNLYWYRQAAGRGLQLLFYSVGIGQISSEVPQNLSASRPQDRQFILSSKKLLLSDSGFYLCAWSGGLPGGTDTQYFGPGTRLTVL.

This chain joins TRBV2 and TRBJ2-2; D gene unclear. Between the trimmed V and J ends, which lost 5 bases and 6 bases, there was a span of 10 bases. The V gene's germline CDR1 is SNHLY and CDR2 FYNNEI. This CDR3 is built from 13 residues. Written as DNA, the CDR3 is TGTGCCAGCAGTCGTAGCTTCGCCGGGGAGCTGTTTTTT. Its translation: CASSRSFAGELFF.

The chain combines TRBV10-3 with TRBJ2-1, with a weak D call TRBD1 (5 bases). The CDR3 runs to 14 residues. The germline gives CDR1 ENHRY, CDR2 SYGVKD. V lost 2 bases, J lost 2 bases, and 7 bases lay in between. For the CDR3, the DNA is TGTGCCATCAGTGAGGGGGCGACCTACAATGAGCAGTTCTTC. Its translation: CAISEGATYNEQFF.

The V gene is TRBV7-2, the J gene TRBJ2-7; 8 bases agree with TRBD1. The germline V gene has CDR1 SGHTA and CDR2 FQGNSA. The CDR3 loop spans 14 amino acids. After removal of 5 bases from V and 3 bases from J, the junction contained 6 bases not matched to a gene. Here the CDR3 DNA reads TGTGCCAGCAGCCGCCCCGGACAGGGCTACGAGCAGTACTTC. Translation gives CASSRPGQGYEQYF. The full variable domain, with the rest looked up from reference TRBV7-2 and TRBJ2-7, is GAGVSQSPSNKVTEKGKDVELRCDPISGHTALYWYRQSLGQGLEFLIYFQGNSAPDKSGLPSDRFSAERTGGSVSTLTIQRTQQEDSAVYLCASSRPGQGYEQYFGPGTRLTVT.

This clone occurred a few times. The chain couples TRBV2 to TRBJ2-7; the D is unclear. CDR1 and CDR2 from the germline V gene are SNHLY and FYNNEI. Trimming stripped 4 bases from V and 4 bases from J, with 8 bases between. This CDR3 is 12 amino acids long. CDR3 sequence reads: CASSGSLYEQYF. Written as DNA, the CDR3 is TGTGCCAGCAGTGGATCCCTTTACGAGCAGTACTTC.

This clone was recorded only once. V and J are TRBV5-1 and TRBJ1-5; D not resolved. This CDR3 comprises 13 residues. From germline, CDR1 is SGHRS and CDR2 YFSETQ. Trimming shortened V by 0 bases and J by 5 bases, and 6 bases separated the two germline ends. The CDR3 DNA reads TGCGCCAGCAGCTTGGACAGTCATCAGCCCCAGCATTTT. This encodes CASSLDSHQPQHF.

This rearrangement joins TRBV4-2 to TRBJ2-3, with D possibly matching TRBD2 (6 bases). The germline CDR1 and CDR2 sequences are LGHNA and YNFKEQ. The CDR3 loop spans 16 amino acids. V dropped 4 bases and J dropped 2 bases, with 16 bases sitting between them. CDR3 sequence: CASSPTFAGFTDTQYF. The CDR3 region has the DNA TGTGCCAGCAGCCCCACTTTTGCGGGGTTCACAGATACGCAGTATTTT.

CDR3 loop: CASSEAVTGYYGYTF. CDR3 DNA sequence: TGTGCCAGCAGTGAAGCGGTGACAGGGTACTATGGCTACACCTTC. V usage is TRBV6-1 and J usage is TRBJ1-2; 7 bases line up with TRBD1. This CDR3 is 15 amino acids long. CDR1 is MNHNS, CDR2 SASEGT, per germline. The trim removed 0 bases at V and 3 bases at J, leaving 4 bases unmatched.

This sequence joins TRBV10-2 and TRBJ2-1, with D unresolved. In germline, CDR1 is WSHSY, CDR2 SAAADI. Between the trimmed V and J ends, which lost 3 bases and 8 bases, there was a span of 5 bases. The CDR3 extends over 11 amino acids. The CDR3 DNA follows: TGCGCCAGCAGTGAAGGCGATGAGCAGTTCTTC. This translates into CASSEGDEQFF.

The chain has TRBV18 and TRBJ1-5, with a tentative D call TRBD1 (5 bases). The V gene lost 0 bases and the J gene lost 5 bases, with 8 bases spanning the gap. CDR3 length: 14 residues. Germline V gene data show CDR1 as KGHSH and CDR2 as LQKENI. CDR3 DNA sequence: TGTGCCAGCTCACCACCGGGGGTAGATCAGCCCCAGCATTTT. It translates to CASSPPGVDQPQHF.

This rearrangement joins TRBV7-6 to TRBJ2-2; TRBD1 matches at 8 bases. This CDR3 has 16 residues. Trimming at V came to 3 bases and at J to 4 bases, leaving 7 bases not matched to a gene. Germline V CDR1 and CDR2: SGHVS, FNYEAQ. The chain's CDR3 is CASSLLGQGVTGELFF. The CDR3 coding sequence is TGTGCCAGCAGCTTGCTAGGACAGGGTGTCACCGGGGAGCTGTTTTTT.

The CDR3 sequence is CASSLGAILTGELFF. CDR3 in DNA: TGTGCCAGCAGCTTAGGAGCGATCCTCACCGGGGAGCTGTTTTTT. This chain uses TRBV7-9 with TRBJ2-2; D uncertain. Germline CDR1 SEHNR, CDR2 FQNEAQ (reference sequence). CDR3 length: 15 residues. V was trimmed by 1 base and J by 4 bases, leaving 10 bases between them.

The rearrangement links TRBV5-5 to TRBJ1-1; 8 positions match TRBD1. Germline CDR1 and CDR2: SGHKS and YYEKEE (reference sequence). V lost 7 bases, J lost 6 bases, and 11 bases stayed unmatched. CDR3 length: 14 amino acids. The CDR3, as DNA: TGTGCCAGCCATGCCGCAGGGGGCGTCGCTGAAGCTTTCTTT. Translating gives CASHAAGGVAEAFF.

The genes are TRBV19 and TRBJ1-6; TRBD1 agrees at 10 bases. Germline V CDR1 and CDR2: LNHDA, SQIVND (reference sequence). V lost 7 bases to trimming and J lost 9 bases; unmatched junction nucleotides: 6. This CDR3 region has 14 residues. Written as DNA, the CDR3 is TGTGCCAGTACCACCGGGACAGGGGTTTCACCCCTCCACTTT. It is translated as CASTTGTGVSPLHF. Looking up the rest from reference TRBV19 and TRBJ1-6 gives the full variable domain: DGGITQSPKYLFRKEGQNVTLSCEQNLNHDAMYWYRQDPGQGLRLIYYSQIVNDFQKGDIAEGYSVSREKKESFPLTVTSAQKNPTAFYLCASTTGTGVSPLHFGNGTRLTVT.